The 5 T cell receptor beta chains listed next were all sequenced from one sample in a study of cytomegalovirus exposure and HLA in healthy donors. Both 60 Vbeta primers and 13 Jbeta primers went into the PCR. Profiling relied on immunoSEQ multiplex PCR, and the TCRdb table lists in-frame clones only, not all of them. The sample includes about 160,000 clones, more than 80% of them seen just once. Sequences were obtained from PBMCs. These receptors all come from a woman in her thirties in good health and CMV-seropositive.

This clone was recorded a few times. The V call is TRBV7-3, the J call TRBJ1-2, with D possibly being TRBD1 (6 bases). Trimming left V 3 bases short and J 4 bases short, with 9 bases between. Germline V gene data show CDR1 as SGHTA and CDR2 as FQGTGA. CDR3 length: 13 amino acids. CDR3 DNA sequence: TGTGCCAGCAGCTTCTCAGGGGTCTATGGCTACACCTTC. This gives the protein CASSFSGVYGYTF.

The J gene is TRBJ2-1, the V gene TRBV18, with 8 bases lining up with TRBD1. In germline, CDR1 is KGHSH, CDR2 LQKENI. The V segment lost 7 bases and the J segment 7 bases; nucleotides outside the gene matches: 18. This CDR3 spans 17 amino acids. In DNA form, the CDR3 reads TGTGCCAGCTGCGAACAGACAGGGGCCATAGCCTCTAATGAGCAGTTCTTC. Translation gives CASCEQTGAIASNEQFF.

The chain recombines TRBV2 with TRBJ2-7; D not resolved. The CDR3 has 14 amino acids. Trimming left V 1 base short and J 3 bases short, with 10 bases between. Germline CDR1 reads SNHLY; CDR2 reads FYNNEI. The CDR3 sequence: CASSEVSPFYEQYF. CDR3 nucleotide sequence: TGTGCCAGCAGTGAAGTCTCCCCGTTCTACGAGCAGTACTTC.

This clone has a single count. The chain has TRBV7-8 and TRBJ1-1, with 11 bases matching TRBD1. V was pared by 4 bases and J by 5 bases, with 15 bases of the junction left unmatched. The CDR3 extends over 18 amino acids. Germline CDR1 and CDR2: SGHVS and FQNEAQ. CDR3 protein: CASSSHVGTGGLRTEAFF. The CDR3 region has the DNA TGTGCCAGCAGCTCCCACGTGGGGACAGGGGGGTTGCGGACTGAAGCTTTCTTT. The full variable domain, completed using reference TRBV7-8 and TRBJ1-1, is GAGVSQSPRYKVAKRGQDVALRCDPISGHVSLFWYQQALGQGPEFLTYFQNEAQLDKSGLPSDRFFAERPEGSVSTLKIQRTQQEDSAVYLCASSSHVGTGGLRTEAFFGQGTRLTVV.

This clone was recorded once. The V and J genes are TRBV5-1 and TRBJ2-1; weak D call: TRBD2 (5 bases). Germline CDR1 reads SGHRS; CDR2 reads YFSETQ. Trimming shortened V by 4 bases and J by 0 bases, and 14 bases separated the two germline ends. This CDR3 contains 16 residues. The CDR3 DNA reads as TGCGCCAGCAGCGTAAGCGGACGCAGCTCCTACAATGAGCAGTTCTTC. It specifies CASSVSGRSSYNEQFF.